This TCR beta chain was documented in a study of blood T cell repertoires in COVID-19. Looking at the study overall: There were acute and convalescent COVID-19 samples, and they came from the United States, Italy and Spain.

This clone was seen a single time. The CDR3 is 14 amino acids. Trimming took 3 bases from V and 2 from J; bases not matched to a gene: 4. Germline CDR1 is MNHEY and CDR2 is SMNVEV (reference sequence). Sequencing was performed with immunoSEQ multiplex PCR; in TCRdb, only in-frame clones are kept and a portion is missing. Of 50,000 to 65,000 clones in the sample, approximately 89% were seen once. The chain carries TRBV27 and TRBJ2-7; TRBD2 agrees at 7 bases. Input material: peripheral blood. The clonotype comes from a human donor in a cohort sampled during active COVID-19. The CDR3 loop reads CASSFPSGTYEQYF. CDR3 coding DNA: TGTGCCAGCAGTTTTCCTAGCGGAACCTACGAGCAGTACTTC.